Listed here are 23 T cell receptor beta chains from one sample, sequenced in a study of CD8+ T cells in alopecia areata. Investigators isolated RNA and reverse transcribed it into cDNA to act as the sequencing template. The protocol was immunoSEQ multiplex PCR, while the TCRdb copy is restricted to in-frame clones and leaves out a portion. The repertoire includes about 190,000 clones, around 60% of them detected once, and 1.3% sits in the top ten. Indicated treatment: oral pan-JAK inhibitor, 5-10 mg twice daily. Sample: CD4+ T cells sorted from blood, taken around week 50, from a patient treated with tofacitinib. Receptors originate from a human donor with alopecia areata.

V and J are TRBV2 and TRBJ2-3; D may be TRBD1 (5 bases). Germline V gene sequence: CDR1 SNHLY, CDR2 FYNNEI. V lost 8 bases to trimming and J lost 9 bases, with 12 bases between them. The CDR3 is 11 residues long. The CDR3 sequence is CASCRQSTQYF. DNA for the CDR3: TGTGCCAGCTGCCGACAGAGCACGCAGTATTTT.

The chain carries TRBV15 and TRBJ2-2, with D hard to call. Trimming took off 1 base at V and 6 bases at J, with 12 bases between the two ends. Germline V gene sequence: CDR1 LNHNV, CDR2 YYDKDF (reference sequence). CDR3 length: 15 amino acids. CDR3 DNA sequence: TGTGCCACCAGCAGAGTATGGTCCGGCGCCGGGGAGCTGTTTTTT. Amino acids: CATSRVWSGAGELFF.

This clone has ten or more counts. The genes are TRBV19 and TRBJ1-6, with D maybe TRBD1 (5 bases). V was pared by 7 bases and J by 6 bases, with 22 bases between. The germline V gene encodes CDR1 LNHDA and CDR2 SQIVND (reference sequence). The CDR3 runs to 17 residues. The CDR3 sequence: CASTKLGGSLGNSPLHF. The CDR3 DNA follows: TGTGCCAGTACCAAACTTGGGGGTTCCCTCGGTAATTCACCCCTCCACTTT.

This chain joins TRBV7-2 and TRBJ2-7; D is tentatively TRBD1 or TRBD2 (6 bases each). Germline CDR1 SGHTA, CDR2 FQGNSA. The V and J ends lost 4 bases and 2 bases respectively, with 18 bases between them. This CDR3 spans 16 amino acids. The CDR3 is CASSSSTGGGPYEQYF. The CDR3 nucleotides read TGTGCCAGCAGCTCTTCGACAGGAGGGGGACCCTACGAGCAGTACTTC.

This clone was recorded a few times. V and J are TRBV2 and TRBJ2-7; 13 bases line up with TRBD2. Germline V CDR1 and CDR2: SNHLY, FYNNEI. This CDR3 has 13 amino acids. The trim removed 8 bases at V and 4 bases at J, leaving 2 bases unmatched. The CDR3 region is CASSGLAGYEQYF. The CDR3 DNA follows: TGTGCCAGCTCGGGACTAGCGGGATACGAGCAGTACTTC.

V and J are TRBV2 and TRBJ1-2; D ambiguous. This CDR3 comprises 12 residues. Per germline, CDR1 SNHLY and CDR2 FYNNEI. V was shortened by 3 bases and J by 2 bases, with 4 bases between the two germline ends. CDR3 in amino acids: CASSDRNYGYTF. As DNA, the CDR3 is TGTGCCAGCAGTGACCGAAACTATGGCTACACCTTC.

This chain joins TRBV5-1 and TRBJ2-3; 10 nucleotides line up with TRBD2. The CDR3 has 15 residues. CDR1 and CDR2 from the germline V gene are SGHRS and YFSETQ. The junction had 5 bases not matched to a gene; V was cut back by 3 bases and J by 4 bases. CDR3 bases: TGCGCCAGCAGCTCACAAACTAGCGGGGCAGATACGCAGTATTTT. Translation: CASSSQTSGADTQYF. Full variable domain (outside the CDR3, taken from reference TRBV5-1 and TRBJ2-3): KAGVTQTPRYLIKTRGQQVTLSCSPISGHRSVSWYQQTPGQGLQFLFEYFSETQRNKGNFPGRFSGRQFSNSRSEMNVSTLELGDSALYLCASSSQTSGADTQYFGPGTRLTVL.

The chain employs TRBV4-1 and TRBJ2-7; 8 nucleotides match TRBD2. This CDR3 comprises 16 residues. CDR1 MGHRA and CDR2 YSYEKL come from the germline V gene. The junction had 7 bases not matched to a gene; V was cut back by 1 base and J by 2 bases. CDR3 residues: CASSQVVSSGPYEQYF. The CDR3 DNA follows: TGCGCCAGCAGCCAAGTGGTATCTAGCGGGCCCTACGAGCAGTACTTC.

This clone was observed a few times. The chain has TRBV25-1 and TRBJ2-3; D tentatively fits TRBD1 or TRBD2 (5 bases each). The germline V gene encodes CDR1 MGHDK and CDR2 SYGVNS. V was pared by 5 bases and J by 4 bases, with 10 bases between. The CDR3 covers 13 residues. The CDR3 region has the DNA TGTGCCAGCAGTTACCGGGACGCAGATACGCAGTATTTT. Its protein product is CASSYRDADTQYF.

The genes are TRBV5-1 and TRBJ2-6; D remains unclear. The CDR3 sequence is 15 residues long. Germline V gene sequence: CDR1 SGHRS, CDR2 YFSETQ. V gave up 0 bases and J gave up 5 bases, with 9 bases separating them. The CDR3 DNA is TGCGCCAGCAGCTTGGATTTTGGGAGGGCCAACGTCCTGACTTTC. This translates into CASSLDFGRANVLTF.

V is TRBV19 and J is TRBJ1-5; D is possibly TRBD1 (6 bases). Per germline, CDR1 LNHDA and CDR2 SQIVND (reference sequence). The CDR3 spans 15 residues. Trimming removed 7 bases at V and 0 bases at J, with 13 bases between. CDR3 region: CASNIDRSSNQPQHF. The DNA for the CDR3 is TGTGCCAGTAACATAGACAGGTCTAGCAATCAGCCCCAGCATTTT.

The chain couples TRBV2 to TRBJ2-7, with D unresolved. Between the trimmed V and J ends, which lost 3 bases and 3 bases, there was a span of 3 bases. The germline CDR1 and CDR2 sequences are SNHLY and FYNNEI. CDR3 size: 11 residues. CDR3 protein: CASSDSYEQYF. The CDR3 DNA sequence: TGTGCCAGCAGTGACAGCTACGAGCAGTACTTC.

The CDR3 region has the DNA TGTGCCAGCAGTCCTACCAGGGACAACTATGGCTACACCTTC. Its protein is CASSPTRDNYGYTF. V gene TRBV27 combines with J gene TRBJ1-2; TRBD1 might be the D (5 bases). V was cut by 5 bases and J by 2 bases, with 12 bases left in between. CDR3 length: 14 amino acids. Looked up from germline, CDR1 is MNHEY and CDR2 is SMNVEV (reference sequence).

In this sample, this clone turned up many times. The genes are TRBV2 and TRBJ2-7; TRBD1 is a possible D gene (6 bases). V was pared by 10 bases and J by 5 bases, with 15 bases between. CDR3 length: 12 residues. Germline assignment: CDR1 SNHLY and CDR2 FYNNEI. The CDR3 is CANSVQGHEQYF. In DNA, the CDR3 is TGTGCCAACTCCGTACAGGGTCACGAGCAGTACTTC.

This chain uses TRBV7-2 with TRBJ1-1, with 7 nucleotides matching TRBD1. The V gene end was trimmed by 5 bases and the J gene end by 1 base; junction bases not matched to a gene: 7. CDR1 is SGHTA, CDR2 FQGNSA, per germline. The CDR3 is 15 residues long. This chain's CDR3 is CASSKDRVANTEAFF. The CDR3 nucleotides read TGTGCCAGCAGCAAAGACAGGGTGGCGAACACTGAAGCTTTCTTT.

The sample holds a few counts of this clone. The V call is TRBV4-3, the J call TRBJ2-3; the D is unclear. The CDR3 runs 15 residues. Germline CDR1 reads LGHNA; CDR2 reads YSLEER. V shed 0 bases and J shed 2 bases, with 9 bases lying between them. Written as DNA, the CDR3 is TGCGCCAGCAGCCAAGATATGGCGAACACAGATACGCAGTATTTT. This sequence encodes CASSQDMANTDTQYF.

This clone was detected only a few times. This rearrangement joins TRBV7-2 to TRBJ1-3; D gene ambiguous. V lost 1 base, J lost 3 bases, and 10 bases lay in between. The CDR3 sequence is 15 residues long. The V gene's germline CDR1 is SGHTA and CDR2 FQGNSA. The CDR3 nucleotides read TGTGCCAGCAGCTTAGTTGGGCAGTTTGGAAACACCATATATTTT. It encodes CASSLVGQFGNTIYF.

The chain combines TRBV30 with TRBJ1-1; the match to TRBD1 covers 7 bases. Trimming cost V 2 bases and J 8 bases; bases outside gene matches: 14. This CDR3 contains 15 residues. Germline lookup yields CDR1 GTSNPN and CDR2 SVGIG (reference sequence). The CDR3 sequence is CAWSSYPGQTTEAFF. The CDR3 bases are TGTGCCTGGAGTTCATACCCGGGACAGACCACGGAAGCTTTCTTT. Full variable domain (remainder filled in from reference TRBV30 and TRBJ1-1): SQTIHQWPATLVQPVGSPLSLECTVEGTSNPNLYWYRQAAGRGLQLLFYSVGIGQISSEVPQNLSASRPQDRQFILSSKKLLLSDSGFYLCAWSSYPGQTTEAFFGQGTRLTVV.

This chain uses TRBV9 with TRBJ1-6; D is undetermined. Trimming took off 0 bases at V and 10 bases at J, with 11 bases between the two ends. Germline V lookup: CDR1 SGDLS, CDR2 YYNGEE. This CDR3 is built from 14 residues. CDR3 region: CASSVAEVGSPLHF. DNA of the CDR3: TGTGCCAGCAGCGTAGCCGAGGTGGGATCACCCCTCCACTTT.

In its sample, this clone was seen a few times. Other DNA sequences from this sample encode an identical CDR3 as well. The V gene is TRBV7-2, the J gene TRBJ1-5; 7 bases align to TRBD1. In germline, CDR1 is SGHTA, CDR2 FQGNSA. The CDR3 covers 13 residues. V shed 4 bases, J shed 5 bases, and the junction held 2 bases outside the gene matches. CDR3 in DNA: TGTGCCAGCAGCTACAGGGGCGATCAGCCCCAGCATTTT. It encodes CASSYRGDQPQHF.

The rearrangement uses TRBV18 and TRBJ2-2, with unresolved D. The CDR3 is 17 residues long. V was cut by 2 bases and J by 4 bases, with 17 bases left in between. Per germline, CDR1 KGHSH and CDR2 LQKENI. DNA of the CDR3: TGTGCCAGCTCACCAAGGCGAGGCGGTATGATCACCGGGGAGCTGTTTTTT. The encoded protein is CASSPRRGGMITGELFF.

This clone has more than one count but fewer than ten. V is TRBV5-1 and J is TRBJ1-5; the match to TRBD1 covers 9 bases. Trimming removed 4 bases from V and 1 base from J; junction bases left unmatched: 3. The germline CDR1 and CDR2 sequences are SGHRS and YFSETQ. This CDR3 is 15 amino acids long. The CDR3 region is CASSLGQGSNQPQHF. CDR3 in DNA: TGCGCCAGCAGCCTAGGACAGGGGAGCAATCAGCCCCAGCATTTT.

In this sample, this clone turned up a few times. This chain connects TRBV7-2 to TRBJ2-2, with 8 bases identical to TRBD2. Trimming removed 3 bases from V and 2 bases from J; junction bases left unmatched: 5. This CDR3 comprises 16 residues. Per the germline V gene, CDR1 is SGHTA and CDR2 is FQGNSA. CDR3 sequence reads: CASSFRLALNTGELFF. In DNA, the CDR3 is TGTGCCAGCAGCTTTAGACTAGCGCTAAACACCGGGGAGCTGTTTTTT.